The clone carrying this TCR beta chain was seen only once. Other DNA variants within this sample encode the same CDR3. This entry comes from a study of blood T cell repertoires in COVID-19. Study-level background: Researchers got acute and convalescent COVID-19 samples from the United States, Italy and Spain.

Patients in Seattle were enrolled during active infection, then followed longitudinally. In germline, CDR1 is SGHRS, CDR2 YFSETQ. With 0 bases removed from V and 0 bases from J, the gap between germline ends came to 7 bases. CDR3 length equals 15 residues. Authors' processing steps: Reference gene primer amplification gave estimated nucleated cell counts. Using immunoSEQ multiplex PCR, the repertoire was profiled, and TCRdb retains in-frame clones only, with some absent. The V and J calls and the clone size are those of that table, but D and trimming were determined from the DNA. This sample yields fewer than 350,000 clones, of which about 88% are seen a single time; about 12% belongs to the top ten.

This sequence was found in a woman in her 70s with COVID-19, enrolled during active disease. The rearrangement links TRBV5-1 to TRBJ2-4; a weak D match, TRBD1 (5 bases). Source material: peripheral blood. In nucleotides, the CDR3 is TGCGCCAGCAGCTTGGAGACAGTAGCCAAAAACATTCAGTACTTC. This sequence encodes CASSLETVAKNIQYF.